The 8 T cell receptor beta chains below all came from one sample that was sequenced in a study of cytomegalovirus exposure and HLA in healthy donors. PCR employed 60 Vbeta and 13 Jbeta primers. TCRdb's table, derived via immunoSEQ multiplex PCR, lists solely in-frame clones and lacks some. The table for this sample gives some 130,000 clones. Sequenced sample: PBMCs. The source is a man in his late teens or twenties in good health and CMV-seronegative.

This rearrangement joins TRBV12-5 to TRBJ2-1, with TRBD2 matching over 10 bases. The length of the CDR3 is 13 residues. Germline V gene lookup returns CDR1 LGHNT and CDR2 FRNRAP. J lost 8 bases, V lost 3 bases, and 1 base had no gene match. The CDR3, as DNA: TGTGCTAGTGGTTTAGCGGGAGGGGATGAGCAGTTCTTC. It translates to CASGLAGGDEQFF.

The chain employs TRBV30 and TRBJ1-5; 7 nucleotides agree with TRBD1. V lost 4 bases and J lost 5; bases outside the gene matches: 5. From germline, CDR1 is GTSNPN and CDR2 SVGIG (reference sequence). This CDR3 contains 13 residues. The CDR3 here is CAWTQGPDQPQHF. The CDR3 bases are TGTGCCTGGACACAGGGGCCGGATCAGCCCCAGCATTTT. Full variable domain (remainder filled in from reference TRBV30 and TRBJ1-5): SQTIHQWPATLVQPVGSPLSLECTVEGTSNPNLYWYRQAAGRGLQLLFYSVGIGQISSEVPQNLSASRPQDRQFILSSKKLLLSDSGFYLCAWTQGPDQPQHFGDGTRLSIL.

The gene calls are TRBV6-5 and TRBJ1-1; D possibly corresponds to TRBD1 (5 bases). The germline gives CDR1 MNHEY, CDR2 SVGAGI. CDR3 size: 15 residues. The germline V and J ends were trimmed by 7 bases and 7 bases, with 22 bases remaining between them. CDR3 in amino acids: CASIHQGGPSSEAFF. The CDR3 DNA reads as TGTGCCAGCATTCACCAGGGAGGGCCCTCCAGTGAAGCTTTCTTT.

The V call is TRBV30, the J call TRBJ2-3; TRBD1 aligns across 8 bases. CDR3 size: 15 residues. V trimming: 2 bases; J trimming: 2 bases; junction bases outside the gene matches: 6. Germline values: CDR1 GTSNPN, CDR2 SVGIG (reference sequence). CDR3 sequence reads: CAWSQGALVTDTQYF. The CDR3 bases are TGTGCCTGGAGTCAGGGGGCACTGGTCACAGATACGCAGTATTTT.

The chain carries TRBV28 and TRBJ1-5; tentative D call: TRBD1 (6 bases). Trimming took off 4 bases at V and 7 bases at J, with 14 bases between the two ends. In germline, CDR1 is MDHEN, CDR2 SYDVKM. The CDR3 runs 14 residues. The CDR3 nucleotides read TGTGCCAGCAGTTCCCGCGGGGGCAGACAGCCCCAGCATTTT. This sequence encodes CASSSRGGRQPQHF. The variable domain in full, with the rest retrieved from reference TRBV28 and TRBJ1-5, is DVKVTQSSRYLVKRTGEKVFLECVQDMDHENMFWYRQDPGLGLRLIYFSYDVKMKEKGDIPEGYSVSREKKERFSLILESASTNQTSMYLCASSSRGGRQPQHFGDGTRLSIL.

V usage is TRBV14 and J usage is TRBJ1-4, with D uncertain. V lost 0 bases and J lost 8, with 10 bases in between. Germline assignment: CDR1 SGHDN and CDR2 FVKESK. The CDR3 consists of 14 residues. The CDR3 sequence is CASSQDERREKLFF. DNA for the CDR3: TGTGCCAGCAGCCAAGATGAGCGGAGGGAAAAACTGTTTTTT.

The CDR3 loop reads CASSLGRASYEQYF. The CDR3 DNA is TGCGCCAGCAGCTTAGGCAGGGCCTCCTACGAGCAGTACTTC. The chain has TRBV5-1 and TRBJ2-7, with a possible D match to TRBD1 (5 bases). Germline V gene data show CDR1 as SGHRS and CDR2 as YFSETQ. Trimming took off 2 bases at V and 0 bases at J, with 9 bases between the two ends. This CDR3 comprises 14 residues.

The chain has TRBV6-1 and TRBJ1-2; D is undetermined. The V end lost 6 bases, the J end lost 5 bases, and 13 bases lay between the germline ends. The CDR3 has 13 residues. Per the germline V gene, CDR1 is MNHNS and CDR2 is SASEGT. The CDR3 DNA follows: TGTGCCAGCAGGAAAGGAGGAGATTATGGCTACACCTTC. This sequence encodes CASRKGGDYGYTF.